This T cell receptor (beta chain) was captured by sequencing in a study of blood T cell repertoires in COVID-19. Assay used: immunoSEQ multiplex PCR; TCRdb lists only in-frame clones, some missing. The data show about 400,000 clones, roughly 86% seen once. V lost 6 bases to trimming and J lost 6 bases, with 12 bases between them. This CDR3 is built from 12 residues. This sequence originates from a young woman who had recovered from COVID-19. The sequenced sample was PBMCs or T cells enriched from blood (not recorded which). The chain links TRBV12-3 or TRBV12-4 to TRBJ2-7, with a weak D call TRBD1 (7 bases). The CDR3 DNA reads TGTGCCAGCAGACCAGGGGGGTTCGAGCAGTACTTC. Residues: CASRPGGFEQYF.